The 13 T cell receptor beta chains reported below all come from one sample, sequenced in a study of T cells after yellow fever vaccination. From the 5' RACE reads, TCRdb called clonotypes with MiXCR, one entry per CDR3 protein. This table has around 590,000 distinct CDR3 sequences, roughly 12% appearing once. Sequences were derived from PBMCs, sampled on the day of the yellow fever booster vaccination. The receptors come from a man between 25 and 39 years old who received the YFV17D yellow fever vaccine.

This clonotype came up many times. V is TRBV20-1 and J is TRBJ2-5, with TRBD1 matching over 7 bases. Trimming removed 5 bases from V and 3 bases from J; junction bases left unmatched: 0. The CDR3 runs 11 residues. CDR1 DFQATT and CDR2 SNEGSKA come from the germline V gene (reference sequence). The DNA for the CDR3 is TGCAGTGCTGGGACAGAAGAGACCCAGTACTTC. Translated, it gives CSAGTEETQYF.

In its sample, this clonotype was seen a few times. The rearrangement uses TRBV20-1 and TRBJ1-5; 9 nucleotides match TRBD1. The germline gives CDR1 DFQATT, CDR2 SNEGSKA (reference sequence). CDR3 length equals 14 residues. Trimming cost V 6 bases and J 7 bases; bases outside gene matches: 10. In DNA, the CDR3 is TGCAGTGCAACAGGGACAGGGATCGGACAGCCCCAGCATTTT. This gives the protein CSATGTGIGQPQHF.

This clonotype showed up just a few times. The rearrangement links TRBV9 to TRBJ1-5; no reliable D call. Looked up from germline, CDR1 is SGDLS and CDR2 is YYNGEE. The CDR3 is 13 residues long. V gave up 3 bases and J gave up 5 bases, with 9 bases separating them. The CDR3 protein is CASSAEMYQPQHF. The CDR3 DNA sequence: TGTGCCAGCAGCGCCGAGATGTATCAGCCCCAGCATTTT.

There are a few counts of this clonotype. The chain is built from TRBV20-1 and TRBJ2-4; D uncertain. CDR1 and CDR2 (germline): DFQATT, SNEGSKA (reference sequence). The CDR3 has 15 residues. The V gene lost 0 bases and the J gene lost 0 bases, with 9 bases spanning the gap. CDR3 amino acids: CSARDKQLAKNIQYF. As DNA, the CDR3 is TGCAGTGCTAGAGATAAACAGTTAGCCAAAAACATTCAGTACTTC.

This clonotype was recorded a few times. The chain couples TRBV29-1 to TRBJ1-2; D gene ambiguous. The CDR3 sequence is 11 residues long. Germline V gives CDR1 SQVTM, CDR2 ANQGSEA. The V gene lost 3 bases and the J gene lost 4 bases, with 6 bases spanning the gap. The CDR3, as DNA: TGCAGCGTTGAGTCGGTCTATGGCTACACCTTC. Protein: CSVESVYGYTF.

The CDR3 here is CASRERAQNNEQFF. The CDR3 DNA follows: TGTGCCAGCAGGGAACGGGCCCAGAACAATGAGCAGTTCTTC. The chain carries TRBV2 and TRBJ2-1; D not certain. The CDR3 is made up of 14 amino acids. Germline V CDR1 and CDR2: SNHLY, FYNNEI. The V and J ends lost 6 bases and 5 bases respectively, with 14 bases between them.

This clonotype was seen ten or more times. The gene calls are TRBV12-3 or TRBV12-4 and TRBJ1-3; D call uncertain. CDR3 length: 14 residues. The V gene lost 5 bases and the J gene lost 0 bases, with 8 bases spanning the gap. This CDR3 reads CASSGRFSGNTIYF. DNA for the CDR3: TGTGCCAGCAGTGGGCGTTTCTCTGGAAACACCATATATTTT.

This clonotype occurred a few times. The J gene is TRBJ1-1, the V gene TRBV5-1; 7 positions match TRBD1. V trimming: 4 bases; J trimming: 0 bases; junction bases outside the gene matches: 9. The CDR3 is 16 amino acids. Germline values: CDR1 SGHRS, CDR2 YFSETQ. The DNA for the CDR3 is TGCGCCAGCAGCGAAGGGACAGTTCTGATGAACACTGAAGCTTTCTTT. It codes for CASSEGTVLMNTEAFF.

The V and J genes are TRBV6-6 and TRBJ2-5; D possibly matches TRBD1 or TRBD2 (5 bases each). Trimming removed 8 bases at V and 1 base at J, with 11 bases between. The CDR3 sequence is 13 residues long. Germline CDR1 and CDR2: MNHNY and SVGAGI (reference sequence). The CDR3 nucleotides are TGTGCCAGCCAGAGGGGCACCCAAGAGACCCAGTACTTC. Translation: CASQRGTQETQYF.

This clonotype has only a few counts. The V and J genes are TRBV10-3 and TRBJ1-1; D perhaps matches TRBD1 (5 bases). This CDR3 is built from 13 residues. Germline values: CDR1 ENHRY, CDR2 SYGVKD. Trimming cost V 6 bases and J 0 bases, with 8 bases left between them. CDR3 sequence (DNA): TGTGCCATCAGCGGGGACCTGAACACTGAAGCTTTCTTT. Protein: CAISGDLNTEAFF.

At least ten counts were recorded for this clonotype. The chain carries TRBV12-3 or TRBV12-4 and TRBJ2-1, with 8 nucleotides matching TRBD2. The CDR3 covers 16 residues. After removal of 6 bases from V and 7 bases from J, the junction contained 14 bases not matched to a gene. The CDR3 sequence is CASRGKAGVFKNEQFF. Here the CDR3 DNA reads TGTGCCAGCAGGGGGAAAGCGGGAGTATTTAAGAATGAGCAGTTCTTC.

Only a few counts were recorded for this clonotype. This chain connects TRBV5-6 to TRBJ2-2; TRBD1 matches at 11 bases. The CDR3 extends over 18 amino acids. CDR1 SGHDT and CDR2 YYEEEE come from the germline V gene. Trimming cost V 1 base and J 4 bases; bases outside gene matches: 9. CDR3 sequence reads: CASSLYGQGALGTGELFF. In nucleotides, the CDR3 is TGTGCCAGCAGCTTGTACGGACAGGGGGCTCTTGGCACCGGGGAGCTGTTTTTT.

The sample holds a few counts of this clonotype. The rearrangement links TRBV14 to TRBJ2-5; TRBD2 aligns across 11 bases. The CDR3 totals 16 residues. Germline V gene data show CDR1 as SGHDN and CDR2 as FVKESK. Trimming removed 4 bases from V and 4 bases from J; junction bases left unmatched: 8. This CDR3 is CASSLRLAGPSETQYF. Here the CDR3 DNA reads TGTGCCAGCAGCCTCAGACTAGCGGGACCCTCAGAGACCCAGTACTTC.